This T cell receptor (beta chain) was identified in a study of blood T cells in healthy people across ages. Findings and limits, study-wide: It was not possible, with unsorted PBMCs, to conclusively compare naive and antigen-experienced cells.

A second PCR of 7 to 11 cycles used a sample-barcoded 5' primer and a J-beta primer mix. A single record per CDR3 protein comes from TCRdb applying MiXCR to the 5' RACE reads. This sample has 1.5 million to 1.9 million distinct CDR3 sequences; 42% occur once, and the top ten carry more than 4%. Of note for this clonotype: The antigen is unknown.

The receptor was isolated from a young woman in good health. Specimen: blood.

CDR3 nucleotide sequence: TGCAGCGTCCGCGGGCTCACGGGACCCTCCTACAATGAGCAGTTCTTC. Encoded protein: CSVRGLTGPSYNEQFF. The chain employs TRBV29-1 and TRBJ2-1; D is perhaps TRBD1 or TRBD2 (5 bases each). CDR3 length: 16 residues. Trimming shortened V by 6 bases and J by 0 bases, and 18 bases separated the two germline ends. The germline V gene encodes CDR1 SQVTM and CDR2 ANQGSEA.